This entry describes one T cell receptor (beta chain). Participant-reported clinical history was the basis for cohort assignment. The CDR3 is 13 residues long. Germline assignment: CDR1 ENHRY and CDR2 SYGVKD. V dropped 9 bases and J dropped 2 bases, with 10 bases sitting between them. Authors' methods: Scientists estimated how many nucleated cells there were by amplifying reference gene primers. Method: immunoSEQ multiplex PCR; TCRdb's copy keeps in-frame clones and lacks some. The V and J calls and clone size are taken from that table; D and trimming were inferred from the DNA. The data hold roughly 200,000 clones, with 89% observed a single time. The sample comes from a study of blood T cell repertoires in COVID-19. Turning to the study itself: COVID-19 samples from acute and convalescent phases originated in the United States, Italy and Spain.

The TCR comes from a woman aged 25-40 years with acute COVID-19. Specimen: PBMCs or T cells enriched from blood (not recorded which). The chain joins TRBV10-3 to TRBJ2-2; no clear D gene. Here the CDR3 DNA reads TGTGCCATAAAATCAGTTAACACCGGGGAGCTGTTTTTT. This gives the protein CAIKSVNTGELFF.